Shown below are 24 T cell receptor beta chains from a single sample sequenced in a study of blood T cell repertoires in COVID-19. Sequenced by immunoSEQ multiplex PCR; TCRdb stores in-frame clones only, minus some. The sample carries about 270,000 clones, about nine tenths recorded once. The source material was peripheral blood. These receptors were obtained from a middle-aged man who had recovered from COVID-19.

In DNA, the CDR3 is TGTGCCAGCAGCTGGGGCCACCCCGCAGATACGCAGTATTTT. It codes for CASSWGHPADTQYF. The chain combines TRBV7-3 with TRBJ2-3; tentative D call: TRBD1 (5 bases). Germline values: CDR1 SGHTA, CDR2 FQGTGA. The CDR3 contains 14 residues. The germline V and J ends were trimmed by 4 bases and 4 bases, with 12 bases remaining between them.

The genes are TRBV12-5 and TRBJ2-7; 8 bases fit TRBD1. The germline gives CDR1 LGHNT, CDR2 FRNRAP. The V gene end was trimmed by 1 base and the J gene end by 6 bases; junction bases not matched to a gene: 14. The CDR3 contains 17 residues. CDR3 nucleotide sequence: TGTGCTAGTGGTTTGGGTGGCAGGGGGCGAGGTATTCGCGAGCAGTACTTC. This translates into CASGLGGRGRGIREQYF.

The chain uses TRBV9 and TRBJ1-4, with 12 bases matching TRBD1. The CDR3 extends over 14 amino acids. V was pared by 4 bases and J by 11 bases, with 6 bases of the junction left unmatched. Germline CDR1 and CDR2: SGDLS and YYNGEE. The CDR3 loop is CASSPGTGGEKLFF. The CDR3 DNA reads TGTGCCAGCAGCCCCGGGACAGGGGGCGAGAAACTGTTTTTT. Full variable domain (rest looked up from reference TRBV9 and TRBJ1-4): DSGVTQTPKHLITATGQRVTLRCSPRSGDLSVYWYQQSLDQGLQFLIQYYNGEERAKGNILERFSAQQFPDLHSELNLSSLELGDSALYFCASSPGTGGEKLFFGSGTQLSVL.

The rearrangement uses TRBV27 and TRBJ1-6; D remains unclear. CDR3 length: 13 amino acids. Trimming removed 5 bases from V and 9 bases from J, with 11 bases in between. Looked up from germline, CDR1 is MNHEY and CDR2 is SMNVEV (reference sequence). The DNA of the CDR3 is TGTGCCAGCAGTCCACGGGGTCTTTCACCCCTCCACTTT. As protein: CASSPRGLSPLHF.

This rearrangement joins TRBV6-2 or TRBV6-3 to TRBJ2-1; TRBD1 matches 8 bases. Germline V gene data show CDR1 as MNHEY and CDR2 as SVGEGT. This CDR3 comprises 15 residues. V trimming: 4 bases; J trimming: 4 bases; junction bases outside the gene matches: 6. The CDR3 here is CASSWDRPKYNEQFF. The CDR3 region has the DNA TGTGCCAGCAGTTGGGACAGGCCCAAATACAATGAGCAGTTCTTC.

The chain combines TRBV19 with TRBJ2-7, with 9 bases matching TRBD2. J gave up 6 bases and V 5 bases, and 5 bases lay outside the gene matches. Germline CDR1 is LNHDA and CDR2 is SQIVND (reference sequence). The CDR3 contains 13 residues. CDR3 DNA: TGTGCCAGTAGTCCTTTAGCGGGAGTCGAGCAGTACTTC. Translation gives CASSPLAGVEQYF.

The chain is built from TRBV6-2 or TRBV6-3 and TRBJ1-5, with TRBD1 matching over 9 bases. This CDR3 has 16 residues. The germline gives CDR1 MNHEY, CDR2 SVGEGT. The junction had 11 bases not matched to a gene; V was cut back by 5 bases and J by 6 bases. CDR3 region: CASSSIRGTGPQPQHF. CDR3 nucleotides: TGTGCCAGCAGTAGCATCCGGGGGACAGGGCCTCAGCCCCAGCATTTT.

The chain carries TRBV6-2 or TRBV6-3 and TRBJ2-1; TRBD2 matches 12 bases. CDR1 MNHEY and CDR2 SVGEGT come from the germline V gene. V gave up 5 bases and J gave up 5 bases; unmatched junction bases: 4. There are 15 residues in the CDR3. The CDR3 DNA reads TGTGCCAGCAGTCCGGGACTAGCGGGTCACAATGAGCAGTTCTTC. Translation gives CASSPGLAGHNEQFF.

The chain has TRBV20-1 and TRBJ2-1; D remains unclear. The CDR3 extends over 15 amino acids. Germline CDR1 is DFQATT and CDR2 is SNEGSKA (reference sequence). Trimming cost V 3 bases and J 3 bases, with 15 bases left between them. The CDR3 is CSASNRVRSYNEQFF. The CDR3 DNA follows: TGCAGTGCTAGTAACCGGGTGCGGAGCTACAATGAGCAGTTCTTC.

The chain recombines TRBV7-3 with TRBJ1-2; TRBD1 matches 9 bases. The V segment lost 5 bases and the J segment 4 bases; nucleotides outside the gene matches: 11. The CDR3 length is 16 residues. Germline V lookup: CDR1 SGHTA, CDR2 FQGTGA. CDR3 coding DNA: TGTGCCAGCAGCCCCGGGACAGGGAAGATCGTCTATGGCTACACCTTC. This gives the protein CASSPGTGKIVYGYTF.

The J gene is TRBJ2-1, the V gene TRBV19; a possible D gene is TRBD2 (7 bases). The CDR3 is 15 amino acids. The V end was cut by 7 bases, the J end by 5 bases, with 18 bases between. Germline V CDR1 and CDR2: LNHDA, SQIVND (reference sequence). In nucleotides, the CDR3 is TGTGCCAGTACCTCGTTCGCGGGGGCCAACAATGAGCAGTTCTTC. Its translation: CASTSFAGANNEQFF.

This rearrangement joins TRBV6-5 to TRBJ1-3; D is possibly TRBD1 (6 bases). Germline V CDR1 and CDR2: MNHEY, SVGAGI. Between the trimmed V and J ends, which lost 4 bases and 1 base, there was a span of 11 bases. The length of the CDR3 is 15 residues. CDR3 region: CASSFARGSGNTIYF. In DNA form, the CDR3 reads TGTGCCAGCAGTTTCGCCAGGGGTTCTGGAAACACCATATATTTT.

V is TRBV5-1 and J is TRBJ1-1, with TRBD1 matching 7 bases. The CDR3 spans 16 residues. The trim removed 0 bases at V and 7 bases at J, leaving 12 bases unmatched. The germline CDR1 and CDR2 sequences are SGHRS and YFSETQ. The CDR3 loop is CASSLGSLQGFVEAFF. The DNA of the CDR3 is TGCGCCAGCAGCTTGGGGTCCTTACAGGGGTTTGTTGAAGCTTTCTTT.

The CDR3 sequence is CASSYLDSETYEQYF. The CDR3 DNA is TGTGCCAGCAGTTACCTCGACAGTGAAACCTACGAGCAGTACTTC. The rearrangement uses TRBV6-5 and TRBJ2-7, with D possibly matching TRBD1 (5 bases). Germline assignment: CDR1 MNHEY and CDR2 SVGAGI. Trimming took 2 bases from V and 2 from J, leaving 13 bases between them. The CDR3 runs to 15 residues.

CDR3 residues: CASSLDRGQTF. DNA of the CDR3: TGTGCCAGCAGCTTGGACAGGGGCCAAACCTTC. This sequence joins TRBV5-4 and TRBJ1-2, with 7 bases that match TRBD1. Germline lookup yields CDR1 SGHNT and CDR2 YYREEE (reference sequence). The CDR3 length is 11 residues. The trim removed 0 bases at V and 14 bases at J, leaving 4 bases unmatched.

The chain carries TRBV20-1 and TRBJ1-1; TRBD1 is a possible D gene (5 bases). Germline V lookup: CDR1 DFQATT, CDR2 SNEGSKA (reference sequence). V lost 6 bases to trimming and J lost 4 bases, with 9 bases between them. This CDR3 spans 11 amino acids. CDR3 DNA: TGCAGTGCCCCAGGGCCCACTGAAGCTTTCTTT. Translation gives CSAPGPTEAFF.

This clone showed up just once. The rearrangement joins TRBV21-1 to TRBJ2-7; whether TRBD2, the table's D call, matches the DNA was not checked. TRBV21-1 corresponds to a pseudogene. There are 13 residues in the CDR3. The CDR3 DNA sequence: TGTGCCAGCAGCAACCCGGCGGGCTACGAGCAGTACTTC. The encoded protein is CASSNPAGYEQYF.

The chain carries TRBV6-5 and TRBJ2-3; TRBD2 aligns across 8 bases. CDR1 and CDR2 (germline): MNHEY, SVGAGI. V shed 5 bases and J 3 bases; nucleotides not matched to a gene: 4. CDR3 length equals 14 residues. The CDR3 DNA reads TGTGCCAGCAGTACCGGGACTAGGACAGATACGCAGTATTTT. Its translation: CASSTGTRTDTQYF.

The V call is TRBV2, the J call TRBJ1-2; D gene ambiguous. The V end lost 8 bases, the J end lost 3 bases, and 7 bases lay between the germline ends. The CDR3 is 11 amino acids. Germline-derived CDR1 and CDR2 are SNHLY and FYNNEI. CDR3 sequence: CASLFHYGYTF. CDR3 coding DNA: TGTGCCAGCCTCTTTCACTATGGCTACACCTTC. Filled out from reference TRBV2 and TRBJ1-2, the complete variable domain reads EPEVTQTPSHQVTQMGQEVILRCVPISNHLYFYWYRQILGQKVEFLVSFYNNEISEKSEIFDDQFSVERPDGSNFTLKIRSTKLEDSAMYFCASLFHYGYTFGSGTRLTVV.

The chain combines TRBV4-1 with TRBJ1-4; D is undetermined. V lost 1 base and J 8 bases, leaving 8 bases between the germline ends. Germline V CDR1 and CDR2: MGHRA, YSYEKL. CDR3 size: 13 residues. This CDR3 is CASSQGGKEKLFF. For the CDR3, the DNA is TGCGCCAGCAGCCAAGGAGGGAAGGAAAAACTGTTTTTT.

This chain uses TRBV7-9 with TRBJ1-1, with 9 bases matching TRBD1. Trimming cost V 5 bases and J 4 bases; bases outside gene matches: 14. CDR1 is SEHNR and CDR2 is FQNEAQ in the germline V gene (reference sequence). There are 17 residues in the CDR3. The CDR3 DNA sequence: TGTGCCAGCAGCGCCTCCGGGACAGGGTTTTTGGGCACTGAAGCTTTCTTT. It specifies CASSASGTGFLGTEAFF.

This clone showed up just once. This chain joins TRBV19 and TRBJ2-1, with D perhaps TRBD1 (6 bases). CDR3 length: 19 amino acids. Trimming stripped 5 bases from V and 3 bases from J, with 26 bases between. Germline CDR1 and CDR2: LNHDA and SQIVND (reference sequence). The CDR3 coding sequence is TGTGCCAGTAGTTTTGGACCCCGAGGGGGATTAAGTTTCTACAATGAGCAGTTCTTC. It translates to CASSFGPRGGLSFYNEQFF.

The chain recombines TRBV5-3 with TRBJ2-3; weak D call: TRBD2 (6 bases). TRBV5-3 is sorted into the ORF group, with uncertain function. Between the trimmed V and J ends, which lost 1 base and 2 bases, there was a span of 23 bases. This CDR3 comprises 19 residues. The CDR3, as DNA: TGTGCCAGAAGCTTGTTGGGTCGGTGGGTAGCGGAATACACAGATACGCAGTATTTT. Its translation is CARSLLGRWVAEYTDTQYF.

This clone occurred a few times. This chain joins TRBV10-3 and TRBJ2-3; D is possibly TRBD2 (7 bases). The CDR3 covers 15 residues. V lost 2 bases and J 3 bases, leaving 12 bases between the germline ends. From germline, CDR1 is ENHRY and CDR2 SYGVKD. The CDR3 here is CAISEPGEGTDTQYF. As DNA, the CDR3 is TGTGCCATCAGTGAGCCAGGGGAGGGTACAGATACGCAGTATTTT.